This T cell receptor beta chain was documented in a study of blood T cell repertoires in COVID-19 (dated by TCRdb to the early 2020s). About the full investigation: Samples from collaborators originated in the United States, Italy and Spain and spanned both the acute and convalescent phases of COVID-19. Deeply sampled blood TCRbeta repertoires from subjects exposed to, actively infected with, or recovered from COVID-19 were included in the dataset. A freely available public database, intended as a resource for researchers studying the immune response to SARS-CoV-2, is where the repertoires were released. Samples were obtained from the ongoing ImmuneRACE study (first 160 participants) and from 1,000 to 1,500 subjects provided by 6 global collaborators. The sample metadata nearly always contained a de-identified subject ID, COVID-19 status, age in years and sex. Where available, HLA class I and class II types were taken from metadata supplied by the sample provider and were not determined by assay-based typing. The prospective study material was composed of cDNA or gDNA derived from T cells, B-cell-depleted T cells, or PBMCs. The full study reports these points: How much clinical and demographic metadata was included differed by source and by participant, and the metadata was provided uncurated.

Samples from volunteer blood donors who had recovered from COVID-19 were contributed by a second Seattle source. Whole blood was collected in K2EDTA tubes by collaborating institutions according to the institutions' own protocols. Collaborator samples were shipped for TCRbeta analysis as frozen whole blood, isolated PBMCs, or DNA extracted from either sample type. TCRbeta CDR3 regions were amplified from genomic DNA using the immunoSEQ Assay, a bias-controlled multiplex PCR. Turning to the authors' computational methods: Nucleated cell counts per sample were estimated from amplification of reference gene primers within the assay. To quantify the absolute abundance of each unique TCRbeta CDR3 rearrangement, sequence reads were collapsed and filtered. For each sample, productive Simpson clonality was calculated by taking the square root of Simpson's diversity index across productive rearrangements. The immuneACCESS repertoire file appears here via TCRdb, limited to in-frame rearrangements. These files lack a portion of the clones; in checked studies, under half of the deficit traces to unresolved V genes, and the cause of the others is not known. Clone size and V and J calls were adopted from that table, with D and trimming inferred from the DNA. Across this sample there are roughly 220,000 clones, with under 90% seen only once. Around 5.5% of the sample comes from the top ten.

CDR1 is given as SGHRS and CDR2 as YFSETQ, both from the germline V gene. V is shortened by 4 bases, J by 0 bases, and the region joining them spans 10 bases. Taken from cysteine to phenylalanine, the CDR3 has 15 residues. Only the CDR3 DNA stays, 45 bases, in frame from base 1. Regarding this clone: Its antigen is currently not known. No much larger clone exists at a distance of one base, and base qualities are not known. The sample contains more than one DNA sequence encoding this CDR3.

Sequencing was performed on peripheral blood. The chain employs TRBV5-1 and TRBJ1-4; no D segment can be confidently identified. This TCR was recovered from a woman aged 60-75 years who had recovered from COVID-19. The nucleotides read TGCGCCAGCAGCCCTGGCGGTCCAACTAATGAAAAACTGTTTTTT. It is translated as CASSPGGPTNEKLFF.